These T cell receptor beta chains were read from a single sample in a study of Graves' ophthalmopathy and Graves' hyperthyroidism. TCRdb used MiXCR to reprocess the multiplex PCR reads, holding one entry per CDR3 protein. The table lists fewer than 400,000 distinct CDR3 sequences, approximately 16% of them singletons. Input material: peripheral blood. The receptor source for this set is a young woman with Graves' ophthalmopathy. The CDR3 runs from the conserved cysteine through the conserved F or W. Fields, in order: CDR3 protein, CDR3 DNA, D gene, V gene, clone size, J gene. D genes are given only for firm matches. Expanded clones get a size class; other rows say once, few or many, or leave the size out.

CASSLNPPSGLPYEQYF	TGTGCCAGCAGCTTAAACCCTCCTAGCGGGTTACCCTACGAGCAGTACTTC	TRBD2	TRBV7-3	many	TRBJ2-7
CSASRGQGSYEQYF	TGCAGTGCCAGCCGTGGACAGGGATCCTACGAGCAGTACTTC	TRBD1	TRBV20-1	once	TRBJ2-7
CAWSVQGRSGTF	TGTGCCTGGAGTGTACAGGGACGGTCAGGTACCTTC	-	TRBV30	many	TRBJ1-2
CSVGQGYQETQYF	TGCAGCGTTGGTCAGGGTTACCAAGAGACCCAGTACTTC	-	TRBV29-1	few	TRBJ2-5
CASSLGFIPRRGNTIYF	TGCGCCAGCAGCCTAGGATTTATCCCAAGGAGGGGAAACACCATATATTTT	-	TRBV4-1	many	TRBJ1-3
CSARTTYEQYF	TGCAGTGCTAGAACGACCTACGAGCAGTACTTC	-	TRBV20-1	once	TRBJ2-7
CASSLGYSKINYGYTF	TGTGCCAGCAGCTTGGGTTATTCAAAGATTAACTATGGCTACACCTTC	-	TRBV11-2	once	TRBJ1-2
CASSEWRTGPYEQYF	TGTGCCAGCAGTGAATGGAGGACAGGGCCCTACGAGCAGTACTTC	TRBD1	TRBV6-1	many	TRBJ2-7
CAISESQTPTAYEQYF	TGTGCCATCAGTGAGTCTCAGACCCCTACGGCTTACGAGCAGTACTTC	-	TRBV10-3	many	TRBJ2-7
CSALLGNTEAFF	TGCAGTGCCCTTCTCGGGAACACTGAAGCTTTCTTT	-	TRBV20-1	-	TRBJ1-1